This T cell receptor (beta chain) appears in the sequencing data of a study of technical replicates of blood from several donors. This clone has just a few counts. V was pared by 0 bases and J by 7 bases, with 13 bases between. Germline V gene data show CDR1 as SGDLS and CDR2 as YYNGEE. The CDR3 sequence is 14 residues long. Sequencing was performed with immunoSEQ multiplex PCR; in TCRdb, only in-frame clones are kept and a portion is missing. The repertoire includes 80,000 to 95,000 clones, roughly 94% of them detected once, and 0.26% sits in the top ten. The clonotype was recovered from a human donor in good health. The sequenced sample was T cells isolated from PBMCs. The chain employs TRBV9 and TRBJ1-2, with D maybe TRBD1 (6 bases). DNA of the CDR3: TGTGCCAGCAGCGTAGTAGGACAGAATTCTGGCTACACCTTC. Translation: CASSVVGQNSGYTF. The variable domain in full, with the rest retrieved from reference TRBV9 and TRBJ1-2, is DSGVTQTPKHLITATGQRVTLRCSPRSGDLSVYWYQQSLDQGLQFLIQYYNGEERAKGNILERFSAQQFPDLHSELNLSSLELGDSALYFCASSVVGQNSGYTFGSGTRLTVV.